This TCR beta chain was captured by sequencing in a study of PD-L1 blockade in urothelial cancer. Study details: Patients went on atezolizumab at some point between 2014 and 2015, receiving 1,200 mg intravenously every 3 weeks. Blood analysis occurred 3 weeks (second dose) and 6 weeks after treatment start.

As to time point: pretreatment peripheral blood. This table comes from immunoSEQ multiplex PCR, and its TCRdb copy is limited to in-frame clones, with some not included. The data show tens of thousands of clones, about four fifths seen once. The CDR3 consists of 13 residues. CDR1 is GTSNPN, CDR2 SVGIG, per germline (reference sequence). V was clipped by 3 bases and J by 5 bases, with 13 bases between them. The material sequenced was PBMCs, taken around atezolizumab (anti-PD-L1) treatment. The V and J genes are TRBV30 and TRBJ2-5, with D maybe TRBD1 (6 bases). The origin of this receptor is a woman aged 70-85 years with urothelial cancer. As DNA, the CDR3 is TGTGCCTGGAGATGGACAGCAGGGGAGACCCAGTACTTC. It is translated as CAWRWTAGETQYF.